This T cell receptor (beta chain) originates from a study of blood T cell repertoires in COVID-19. Measured with immunoSEQ multiplex PCR; TCRdb has only the in-frame clones, and not every one. The sample holds 350,000 to 500,000 clones; 70% to 90% are singletons and the top ten take 1.2% to 1.5%. V was clipped by 4 bases and J by 0 bases, with 13 bases between them. There are 16 residues in the CDR3. The germline gives CDR1 MNHEY, CDR2 SVGAGI. Living in roughly 25 US areas, the participants were between 18 and 89 years of age. Material: PBMCs or T cells enriched from blood (not recorded which). The clonotype comes from a woman aged 18-29 years who had been exposed to COVID-19. The V and J genes are TRBV6-5 and TRBJ1-3; D perhaps matches TRBD1 (5 bases). The CDR3 spells CASSFTTVNSGNTIYF. The CDR3 DNA sequence: TGTGCCAGCAGTTTCACGACAGTGAACTCTGGAAACACCATATATTTT.